The 23 T cell receptor beta chains given below trace back to one sample, sequenced in a study of blood T cell repertoires in COVID-19. Measured with immunoSEQ multiplex PCR; TCRdb has only the in-frame clones, and not every one. The sample lists approximately 480,000 clones; about 88% were seen once. The source material was peripheral blood. The source of these receptors is a man in his late teens or twenties with COVID-19, enrolled during active disease.

The chain combines TRBV13 with TRBJ2-7; TRBD2 is a possible D gene (6 bases). The germline V gene encodes CDR1 PRHDT and CDR2 FYEKMQ (reference sequence). CDR3 length equals 16 residues. V was shortened by 5 bases and J by 0 bases, with 17 bases between the two germline ends. The CDR3 DNA reads as TGTGCCAGCAGCAGAAGACATAGCGGTAGCTCCTACGAGCAGTACTTC. Amino acids: CASSRRHSGSSYEQYF.

This clone has only one observation. The chain joins TRBV7-9 to TRBJ1-2; 9 positions match TRBD1. The germline gives CDR1 SEHNR, CDR2 FQNEAQ (reference sequence). CDR3 length equals 14 residues. V lost 4 bases, J lost 4 bases, and 4 bases stayed unmatched. The CDR3 coding sequence is TGTGCCAGCAGCTCCCCGGGACAGGGCTATGGCTACACCTTC. Translating it yields CASSSPGQGYGYTF.

The rearrangement uses TRBV7-9 and TRBJ1-4, with 7 bases matching TRBD1. V dropped 6 bases and J dropped 5; count of bases not matched to a gene: 0. The CDR3 contains 12 residues. CDR1 and CDR2 from the germline V gene are SEHNR and FQNEAQ (reference sequence). The CDR3 region is CASRDRNEKLFF. DNA of the CDR3: TGTGCCAGCAGGGACAGGAATGAAAAACTGTTTTTT.

This rearrangement joins TRBV18 to TRBJ1-3; D perhaps matches TRBD1 (6 bases). Germline values: CDR1 KGHSH, CDR2 LQKENI. This CDR3 comprises 16 residues. V was pared by 3 bases and J by 0 bases, with 12 bases between. DNA of the CDR3: TGTGCCAGCTCACCCGCAACAGGGTTCTCTGGAAACACCATATATTTT. It is translated as CASSPATGFSGNTIYF.

The chain links TRBV11-1 to TRBJ1-1; D ambiguous. Germline V CDR1 and CDR2: SGHAT, FQDESV (reference sequence). This CDR3 region has 14 residues. The ends were cut back, 5 bases at V and 10 bases at J, with 20 bases in the middle. The CDR3 reads CASSEEPQAGRAFF. CDR3 DNA sequence: TGTGCCAGCAGCGAAGAACCGCAAGCGGGCCGAGCTTTCTTT.

The chain has TRBV9 and TRBJ2-7; D might be TRBD2 (5 bases). The CDR3 is 16 residues long. Trimming shortened V by 2 bases and J by 2 bases, and 17 bases separated the two germline ends. In germline, CDR1 is SGDLS, CDR2 YYNGEE. CDR3 nucleotides: TGTGCCAGCAGCGTTGGCCCGGAGGTGGGAGCCTACGAGCAGTACTTC. Translation: CASSVGPEVGAYEQYF.

The genes are TRBV27 and TRBJ2-7, with D possibly being TRBD1 (7 bases). Trimming cost V 6 bases and J 4 bases, with 19 bases left between them. The CDR3 spans 15 residues. Germline CDR1 and CDR2: MNHEY and SMNVEV (reference sequence). This chain's CDR3 is CASRRRGTLGYEQYF. CDR3 DNA: TGTGCCAGCAGGCGCAGGGGGACTCTAGGATACGAGCAGTACTTC.

V gene TRBV6-6 combines with J gene TRBJ2-7; D unresolved. The V gene's germline CDR1 is MNHNY and CDR2 SVGAGI (reference sequence). Trimming shortened V by 0 bases and J by 3 bases, and 9 bases separated the two germline ends. The CDR3 runs to 14 residues. The CDR3 DNA is TGTGCCAGCAGTTACTCCGACAAGAACTACGAGCAGTACTTC. This gives the protein CASSYSDKNYEQYF.

The chain is built from TRBV6-5 and TRBJ1-5, with 11 nucleotides matching TRBD1. CDR3 length equals 15 residues. The junction had 7 bases not matched to a gene; V was cut back by 5 bases and J by 7 bases. Germline CDR1 is MNHEY and CDR2 is SVGAGI. For the CDR3, the DNA is TGTGCCAGCAGTCCAGGGACAGGGGGGGGCCAGCCCCAGCATTTT. As protein: CASSPGTGGGQPQHF.

V gene TRBV30 combines with J gene TRBJ2-7; D may be TRBD2 (5 bases). This CDR3 has 12 amino acids. Trimming removed 4 bases at V and 2 bases at J, with 9 bases between. Germline V gives CDR1 GTSNPN, CDR2 SVGIG (reference sequence). The CDR3 is CAWTDGAYEQYF. The CDR3 DNA reads TGTGCCTGGACAGACGGGGCCTACGAGCAGTACTTC. The full variable domain, with the rest looked up from reference TRBV30 and TRBJ2-7, is SQTIHQWPATLVQPVGSPLSLECTVEGTSNPNLYWYRQAAGRGLQLLFYSVGIGQISSEVPQNLSASRPQDRQFILSSKKLLLSDSGFYLCAWTDGAYEQYFGPGTRLTVT.

This clone was seen a few times. The chain is built from TRBV28 and TRBJ1-5; D gene ambiguous. The V and J ends lost 3 bases and 4 bases respectively, with 7 bases between them. The CDR3 is 13 residues long. Per the germline V gene, CDR1 is MDHEN and CDR2 is SYDVKM. The CDR3 region is CASSLGRNQPQHF. The CDR3 bases are TGTGCCAGCAGTTTGGGGAGGAATCAGCCCCAGCATTTT.

To note about this clone: This specimen includes other DNA sequences encoding the same CDR3. The chain uses TRBV6-1 and TRBJ1-5; tentatively, D is TRBD1 (5 bases). The ends were cut back, 2 bases at V and 5 bases at J, with 7 bases in the middle. Germline assignment: CDR1 MNHNS and CDR2 SASEGT. This CDR3 has 13 residues. CDR3 residues: CASSEQGYQPQHF. As DNA, the CDR3 is TGTGCCAGCAGTGAACAGGGCTATCAGCCCCAGCATTTT.

The CDR3 is CATSGASGRSGENEQFF. The CDR3 DNA sequence: TGTGCCACCAGTGGGGCTAGCGGGAGGTCGGGGGAAAATGAGCAGTTCTTC. This chain uses TRBV24-1 with TRBJ2-1; 11 bases are a match to TRBD2. V lost 5 bases, J lost 7 bases, and 12 bases stayed unmatched. The CDR3 has 17 amino acids. CDR1 and CDR2 (germline): KGHDR, SFDVKD.

The gene calls are TRBV6-5 and TRBJ2-7; 7 bases are shared with TRBD2. Germline-derived CDR1 and CDR2 are MNHEY and SVGAGI. V shed 5 bases, J shed 2 bases, and the junction held 9 bases outside the gene matches. The CDR3 is made up of 15 amino acids. CDR3 sequence (DNA): TGTGCCAGCAGTCCCCCTGGCGGGAGACCCTACGAGCAGTACTTC. Protein product: CASSPPGGRPYEQYF.

The chain couples TRBV2 to TRBJ1-2, with no clear D. Germline V lookup: CDR1 SNHLY, CDR2 FYNNEI. The V gene lost 7 bases and the J gene lost 8 bases, with 14 bases spanning the gap. The CDR3 is 12 residues long. As DNA, the CDR3 is TGTGCCAGCAATAGACAAGGCCAGGGCTACACCTTC. This codes for CASNRQGQGYTF.

The chain employs TRBV5-5 and TRBJ1-4; D may be TRBD1 (6 bases). Germline CDR1 is SGHKS and CDR2 is YYEKEE (reference sequence). The CDR3 loop spans 14 amino acids. Trimming removed 0 bases at V and 7 bases at J, with 10 bases between. The CDR3 nucleotides read TGTGCCAGCAGCTTGGGGCAGGGGCGTGAAAAACTGTTTTTT. The encoded protein is CASSLGQGREKLFF.

This chain joins TRBV3-1 (or the pseudogene TRBV3-2) and TRBJ2-2, with a weak D call TRBD2 (6 bases). Trimming pared 3 bases from V and 6 bases from J, leaving 11 bases between. Per the germline V gene, CDR1 is LGHDT and CDR2 is YNNKEL (reference sequence). This CDR3 is 14 amino acids long. The CDR3 sequence is CASSQALAAGELFF. The CDR3 region has the DNA TGTGCCAGCAGCCAGGCACTAGCTGCCGGGGAGCTGTTTTTT.

The chain uses TRBV12-5 and TRBJ2-1, with 9 nucleotides matching TRBD2. The germline CDR1 and CDR2 sequences are LGHNT and FRNRAP. The CDR3 is made up of 16 amino acids. V lost 1 base to trimming and J lost 2 bases; unmatched junction nucleotides: 3. Written as DNA, the CDR3 is TGTGCTAGTGGTTTGGGGACTAGCGCCGCCTACAATGAGCAGTTCTTC. This codes for CASGLGTSAAYNEQFF.

V is TRBV6-5 and J is TRBJ1-3, with D possibly matching TRBD1 (5 bases). This CDR3 is 14 amino acids long. Trimming took 4 bases from V and 3 from J, leaving 10 bases between them. Germline CDR1 is MNHEY and CDR2 is SVGAGI. DNA for the CDR3: TGTGCCAGCAGTTCTCCGACAGTTGGAAACACCATATATTTT. Protein product: CASSSPTVGNTIYF.

The chain couples TRBV11-3 to TRBJ2-3; 7 positions agree with TRBD2. J gave up 0 bases and V 0 bases, and 6 bases lay outside the gene matches. CDR3 length: 17 residues. The germline CDR1 and CDR2 sequences are SGHNT and YENEEA. The CDR3, as DNA: TGTGCCAGCAGCTTAGATCATCTAGCGGCTAGCACAGATACGCAGTATTTT. The encoded protein is CASSLDHLAASTDTQYF.

This clone has just one count. The same CDR3 arises from other DNA sequences in this sample as well. The V gene is TRBV5-4, the J gene TRBJ2-3, with a weak D call TRBD2 (7 bases). The CDR3 has 15 amino acids. V was clipped by 4 bases and J by 0 bases, with 12 bases between them. The germline V gene encodes CDR1 SGHNT and CDR2 YYREEE (reference sequence). In nucleotides, the CDR3 is TGTGCCAGCAGCCCCAGCGGGACAAGCACAGATACGCAGTATTTT. This translates into CASSPSGTSTDTQYF.

Remarks on this clone: Other DNA sequences in the sample encode the same CDR3. The chain uses TRBV27 and TRBJ2-5; tentative D call: TRBD1 (5 bases). The ends were cut back, 6 bases at V and 1 base at J, with 9 bases in the middle. CDR1 and CDR2 (germline): MNHEY, SMNVEV (reference sequence). This CDR3 region has 13 residues. For the CDR3, the DNA is TGTGCCAGCAGCTCCGACAGCCAAGAGACCCAGTACTTC. Translation: CASSSDSQETQYF.

The chain combines TRBV5-4 with TRBJ1-1; TRBD1 matches 8 bases. With 0 bases clipped from V and 7 bases from J, the junction kept 8 bases outside the gene matches. The CDR3 has 15 amino acids. CDR1 and CDR2 from the germline V gene are SGHNT and YYREEE (reference sequence). The CDR3 is CASSLEGQGTNEAFF. Written as DNA, the CDR3 is TGTGCCAGCAGCTTGGAAGGACAGGGTACTAATGAAGCTTTCTTT.